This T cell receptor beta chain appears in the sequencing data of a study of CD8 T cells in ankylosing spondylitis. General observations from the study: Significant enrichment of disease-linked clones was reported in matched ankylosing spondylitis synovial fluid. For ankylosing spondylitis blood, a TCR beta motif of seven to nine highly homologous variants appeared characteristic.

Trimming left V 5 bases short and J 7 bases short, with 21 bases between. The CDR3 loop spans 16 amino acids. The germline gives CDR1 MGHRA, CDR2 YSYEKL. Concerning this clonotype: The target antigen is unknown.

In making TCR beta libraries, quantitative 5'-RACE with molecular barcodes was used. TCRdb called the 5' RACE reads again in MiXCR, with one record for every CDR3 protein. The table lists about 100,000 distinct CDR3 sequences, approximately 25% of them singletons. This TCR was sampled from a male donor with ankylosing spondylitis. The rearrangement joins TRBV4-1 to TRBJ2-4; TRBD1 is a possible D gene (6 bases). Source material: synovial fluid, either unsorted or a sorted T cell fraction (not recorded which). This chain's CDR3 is CASSTGGSGGLNIQYF. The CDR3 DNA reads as TGCGCCAGCAGCACTGGGGGCAGCGGTGGGTTGAACATTCAGTACTTC.